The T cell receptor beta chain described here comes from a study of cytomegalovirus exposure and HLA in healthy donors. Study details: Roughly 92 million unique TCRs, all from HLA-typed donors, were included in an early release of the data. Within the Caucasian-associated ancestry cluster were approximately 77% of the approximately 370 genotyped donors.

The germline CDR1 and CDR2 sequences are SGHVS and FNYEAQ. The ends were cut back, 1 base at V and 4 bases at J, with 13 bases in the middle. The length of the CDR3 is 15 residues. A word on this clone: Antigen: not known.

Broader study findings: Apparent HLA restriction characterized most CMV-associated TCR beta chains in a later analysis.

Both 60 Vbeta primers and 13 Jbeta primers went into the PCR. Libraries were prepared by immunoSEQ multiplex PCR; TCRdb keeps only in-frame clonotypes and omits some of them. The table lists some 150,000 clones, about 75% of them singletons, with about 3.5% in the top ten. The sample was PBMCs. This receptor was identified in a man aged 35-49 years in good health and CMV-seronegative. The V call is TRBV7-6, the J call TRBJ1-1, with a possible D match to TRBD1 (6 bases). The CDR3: CASSLGGHDGTEAFF. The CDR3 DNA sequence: TGTGCCAGCAGCTTAGGGGGACACGATGGCACTGAAGCTTTCTTT.